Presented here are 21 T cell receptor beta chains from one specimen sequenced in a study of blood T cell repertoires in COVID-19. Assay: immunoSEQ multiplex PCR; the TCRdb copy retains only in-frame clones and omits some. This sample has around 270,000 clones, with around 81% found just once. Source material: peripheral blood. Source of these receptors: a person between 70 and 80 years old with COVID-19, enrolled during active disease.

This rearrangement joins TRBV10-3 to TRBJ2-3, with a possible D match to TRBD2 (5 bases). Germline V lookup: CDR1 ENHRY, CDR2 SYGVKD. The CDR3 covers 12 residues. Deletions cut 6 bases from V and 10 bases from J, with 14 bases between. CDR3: CAISGLQMAQYF. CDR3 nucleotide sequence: TGTGCCATCAGCGGACTGCAAATGGCGCAGTATTTT.

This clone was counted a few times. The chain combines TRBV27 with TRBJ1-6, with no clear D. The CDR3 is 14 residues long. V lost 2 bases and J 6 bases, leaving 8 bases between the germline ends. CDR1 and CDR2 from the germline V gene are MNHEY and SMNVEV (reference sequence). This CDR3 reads CASSLGGANSPLHF. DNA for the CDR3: TGTGCCAGCAGTTTAGGAGGCGCTAATTCACCCCTCCACTTT.

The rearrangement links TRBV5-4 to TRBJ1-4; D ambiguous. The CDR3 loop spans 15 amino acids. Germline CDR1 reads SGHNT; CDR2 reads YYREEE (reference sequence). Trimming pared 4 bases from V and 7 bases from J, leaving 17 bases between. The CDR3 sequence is CASSASPGGTEKLFF. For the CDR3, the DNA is TGTGCCAGCAGCGCATCTCCGGGAGGAACTGAAAAACTGTTTTTT.

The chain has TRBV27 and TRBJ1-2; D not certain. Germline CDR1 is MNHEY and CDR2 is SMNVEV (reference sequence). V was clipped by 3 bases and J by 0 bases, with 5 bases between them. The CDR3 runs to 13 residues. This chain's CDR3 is CASSLQANYGYTF. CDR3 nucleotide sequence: TGTGCCAGCAGTTTGCAGGCTAACTATGGCTACACCTTC.

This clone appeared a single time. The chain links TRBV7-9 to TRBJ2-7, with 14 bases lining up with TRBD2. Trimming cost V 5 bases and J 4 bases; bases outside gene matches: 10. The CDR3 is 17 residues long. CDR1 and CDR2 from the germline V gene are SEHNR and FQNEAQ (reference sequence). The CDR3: CASSTTGTSGSRYEQYF. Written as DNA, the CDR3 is TGTGCCAGCAGCACTACCGGGACTAGCGGGAGTAGATACGAGCAGTACTTC. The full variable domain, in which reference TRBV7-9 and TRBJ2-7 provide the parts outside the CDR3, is DTGVSQNPRHKITKRGQNVTFRCDPISEHNRLYWYRQTLGQGPEFLTYFQNEAQLEKSRLLSDRFSAERPKGSFSTLEIQRTEQGDSAMYLCASSTTGTSGSRYEQYFGPGTRLTVT.

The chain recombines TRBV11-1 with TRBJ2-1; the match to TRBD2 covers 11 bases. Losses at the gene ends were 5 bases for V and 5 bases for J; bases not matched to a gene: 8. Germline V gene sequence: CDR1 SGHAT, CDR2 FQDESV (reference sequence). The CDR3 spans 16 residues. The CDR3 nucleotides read TGTGCCAGCAGCCCCGGGACGGGACTAGCGGACAATGAGCAGTTCTTC. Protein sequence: CASSPGTGLADNEQFF.

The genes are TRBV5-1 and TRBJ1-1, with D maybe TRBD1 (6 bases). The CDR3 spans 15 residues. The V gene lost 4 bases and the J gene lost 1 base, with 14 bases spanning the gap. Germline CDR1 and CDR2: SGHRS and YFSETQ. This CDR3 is CASSENTGPNTEAFF. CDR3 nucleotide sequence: TGCGCCAGCAGCGAGAACACAGGGCCGAACACTGAAGCTTTCTTT.

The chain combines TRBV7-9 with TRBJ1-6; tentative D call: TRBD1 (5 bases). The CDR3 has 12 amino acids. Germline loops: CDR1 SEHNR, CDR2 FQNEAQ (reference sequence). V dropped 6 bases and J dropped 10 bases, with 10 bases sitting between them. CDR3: CASRYQGSPLHF. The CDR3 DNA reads TGTGCCAGCAGATATCAGGGATCACCCCTCCACTTT.

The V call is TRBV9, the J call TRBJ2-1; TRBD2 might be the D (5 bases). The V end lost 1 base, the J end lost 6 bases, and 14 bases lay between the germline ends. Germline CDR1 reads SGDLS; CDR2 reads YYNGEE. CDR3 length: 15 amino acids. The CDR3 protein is CASSVSRVGINEQFF. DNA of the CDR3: TGTGCCAGCAGCGTATCGCGGGTGGGGATCAATGAGCAGTTCTTC. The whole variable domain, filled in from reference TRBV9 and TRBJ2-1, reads DSGVTQTPKHLITATGQRVTLRCSPRSGDLSVYWYQQSLDQGLQFLIQYYNGEERAKGNILERFSAQQFPDLHSELNLSSLELGDSALYFCASSVSRVGINEQFFGPGTRLTVL.

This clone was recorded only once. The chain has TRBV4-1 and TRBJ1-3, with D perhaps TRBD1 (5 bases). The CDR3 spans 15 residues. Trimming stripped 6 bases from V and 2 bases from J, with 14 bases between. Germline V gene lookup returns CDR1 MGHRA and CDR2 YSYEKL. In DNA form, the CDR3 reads TGCGCCAGCAGTCTTTGGGGGGGACCTGGAAACACCATATATTTT. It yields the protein CASSLWGGPGNTIYF.

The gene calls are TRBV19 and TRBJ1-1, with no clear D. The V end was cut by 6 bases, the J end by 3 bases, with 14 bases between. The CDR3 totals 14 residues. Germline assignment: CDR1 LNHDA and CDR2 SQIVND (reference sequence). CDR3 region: CASRGPMRDTEAFF. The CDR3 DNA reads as TGTGCCAGTAGGGGCCCTATGAGGGACACTGAAGCTTTCTTT. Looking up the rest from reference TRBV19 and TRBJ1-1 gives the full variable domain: DGGITQSPKYLFRKEGQNVTLSCEQNLNHDAMYWYRQDPGQGLRLIYYSQIVNDFQKGDIAEGYSVSREKKESFPLTVTSAQKNPTAFYLCASRGPMRDTEAFFGQGTRLTVV.

Here the CDR3 DNA reads TGTGCCAGCGCGGACAGCCGGAGAGAGACCCAGTACTTC. Residues: CASADSRRETQYF. The rearrangement uses TRBV6-6 and TRBJ2-5; weak D call: TRBD1 (6 bases). Trimming stripped 8 bases from V and 4 bases from J, with 14 bases between. Germline V gene lookup returns CDR1 MNHNY and CDR2 SVGAGI (reference sequence). The CDR3 runs to 13 residues.

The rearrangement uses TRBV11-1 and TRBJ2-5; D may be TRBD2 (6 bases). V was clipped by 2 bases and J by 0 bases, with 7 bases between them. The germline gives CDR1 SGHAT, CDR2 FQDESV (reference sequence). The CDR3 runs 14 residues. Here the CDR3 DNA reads TGTGCCAGCAGCTTACGGGACTACCAAGAGACCCAGTACTTC. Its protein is CASSLRDYQETQYF.

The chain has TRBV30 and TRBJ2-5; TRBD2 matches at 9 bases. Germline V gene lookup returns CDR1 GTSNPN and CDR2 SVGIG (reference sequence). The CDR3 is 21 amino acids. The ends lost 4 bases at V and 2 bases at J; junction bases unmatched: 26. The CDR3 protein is CAWTPETSGWRSARPQETQYF. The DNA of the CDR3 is TGTGCCTGGACCCCCGAGACTAGCGGCTGGAGATCCGCCCGGCCTCAAGAGACCCAGTACTTC.

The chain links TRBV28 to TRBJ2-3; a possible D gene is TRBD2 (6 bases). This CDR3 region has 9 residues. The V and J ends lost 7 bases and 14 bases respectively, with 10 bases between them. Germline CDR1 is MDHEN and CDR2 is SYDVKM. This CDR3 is CASIWGGYF. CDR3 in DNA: TGTGCCAGCATTTGGGGAGGGTATTTT.

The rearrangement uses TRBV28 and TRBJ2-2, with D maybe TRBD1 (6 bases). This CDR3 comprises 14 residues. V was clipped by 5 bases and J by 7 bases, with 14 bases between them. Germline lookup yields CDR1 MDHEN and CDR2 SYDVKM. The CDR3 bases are TGTGCCAGCAGTCCTGGGGACAACGACGGGGAGCTGTTTTTT. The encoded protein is CASSPGDNDGELFF.

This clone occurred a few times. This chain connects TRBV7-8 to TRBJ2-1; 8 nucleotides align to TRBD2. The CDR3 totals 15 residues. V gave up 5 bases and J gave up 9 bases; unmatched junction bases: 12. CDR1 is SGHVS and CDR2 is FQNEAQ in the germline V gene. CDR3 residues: CASSPFAGGDGEQFF. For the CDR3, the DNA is TGTGCCAGCAGCCCTTTTGCGGGGGGAGACGGTGAGCAGTTCTTC. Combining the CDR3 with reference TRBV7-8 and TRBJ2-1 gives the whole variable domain GAGVSQSPRYKVAKRGQDVALRCDPISGHVSLFWYQQALGQGPEFLTYFQNEAQLDKSGLPSDRFFAERPEGSVSTLKIQRTQQEDSAVYLCASSPFAGGDGEQFFGPGTRLTVL.

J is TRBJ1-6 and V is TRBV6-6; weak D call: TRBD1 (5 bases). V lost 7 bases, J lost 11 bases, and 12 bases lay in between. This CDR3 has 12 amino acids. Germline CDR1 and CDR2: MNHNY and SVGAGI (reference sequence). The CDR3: CASTGFRAPLHF. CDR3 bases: TGTGCCAGCACGGGTTTCAGGGCACCCCTCCACTTT.

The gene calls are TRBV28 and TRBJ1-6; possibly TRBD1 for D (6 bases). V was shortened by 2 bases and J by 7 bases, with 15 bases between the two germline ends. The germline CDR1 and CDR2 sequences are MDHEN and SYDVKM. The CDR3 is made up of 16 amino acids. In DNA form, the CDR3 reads TGTGCCAGCAGTTTACCGTTAGGACAGCACAATTCACCCCTCCACTTT. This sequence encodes CASSLPLGQHNSPLHF.

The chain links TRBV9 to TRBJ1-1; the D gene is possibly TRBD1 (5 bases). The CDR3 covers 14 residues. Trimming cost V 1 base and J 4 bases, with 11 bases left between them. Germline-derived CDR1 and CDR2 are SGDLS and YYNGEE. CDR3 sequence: CASSVTDKGTEAFF. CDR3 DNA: TGTGCCAGCAGCGTAACGGACAAGGGCACTGAAGCTTTCTTT.

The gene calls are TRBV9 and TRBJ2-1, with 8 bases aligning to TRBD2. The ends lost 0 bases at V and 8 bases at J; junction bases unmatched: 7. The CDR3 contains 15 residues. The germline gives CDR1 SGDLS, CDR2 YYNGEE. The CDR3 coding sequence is TGTGCCAGCAGCGTAGTCGGGGGGGCTAGGGATGAGCAGTTCTTC. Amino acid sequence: CASSVVGGARDEQFF.